A single sample is the source of the 21 T cell receptor beta chains below, sequenced in a study of beta chain features in type 1 diabetes. TCRB transcripts that were expressed got sequenced, as all of the isolated RNA had been reverse transcribed. This table comes from immunoSEQ multiplex PCR, and its TCRdb copy is limited to in-frame clones, with some not included. Of 150,000 to 190,000 clones listed, roughly 11% are singletons. Input material: central memory CD4+ T cells from blood. Every receptor here comes from a man aged 18 to 35 in good health.

This clone has at least ten counts. The chain couples TRBV11-2 to TRBJ2-2, with unresolved D. Germline V gene sequence: CDR1 SGHAT, CDR2 FQNNGV. With 0 bases removed from V and 8 bases from J, the gap between germline ends came to 10 bases. The CDR3 contains 14 residues. The CDR3, as DNA: TGTGCCAGCAGCTTAGACGGTCTCTTTGGGGAGCTGTTTTTT. Translation: CASSLDGLFGELFF.

The chain employs TRBV10-3 and TRBJ2-2, with D hard to call. This CDR3 has 15 amino acids. Germline V CDR1 and CDR2: ENHRY, SYGVKD. V was pared by 0 bases and J by 4 bases, with 9 bases between. The CDR3, as DNA: TGTGCCATCAGTGAGTCCTACTCAGGCACCGGGGAGCTGTTTTTT. Translated, it gives CAISESYSGTGELFF.

This sequence joins TRBV15 and TRBJ2-3, with D possibly TRBD1 on 6 matching bases. V lost 1 base to trimming and J lost 2 bases, with 13 bases between them. Looked up from germline, CDR1 is LNHNV and CDR2 is YYDKDF (reference sequence). The CDR3 consists of 16 residues. Here the CDR3 DNA reads TGTGCCACCAGCAGAGGCCGGGACAAATACACAGATACGCAGTATTTT. It codes for CATSRGRDKYTDTQYF.

This clone has at least ten counts. The J gene is TRBJ1-3, the V gene TRBV5-1; D call uncertain. This CDR3 region has 17 residues. Germline values: CDR1 SGHRS, CDR2 YFSETQ. Trimming removed 0 bases at V and 0 bases at J, with 13 bases between. The CDR3, as DNA: TGCGCCAGCAGCTTGGGGTCAGGACTTTCCTCTGGAAACACCATATATTTT. It specifies CASSLGSGLSSGNTIYF.

The gene calls are TRBV28 and TRBJ2-3, with unresolved D. Germline V gene lookup returns CDR1 MDHEN and CDR2 SYDVKM. The CDR3 sequence is 15 residues long. V gave up 1 base and J gave up 0 bases, with 8 bases separating them. This CDR3 is CASSLSWASTDTQYF. CDR3 nucleotide sequence: TGTGCCAGCAGTTTATCTTGGGCTAGCACAGATACGCAGTATTTT.

This clone was seen many times. The rearrangement links TRBV5-1 to TRBJ2-3, with 11 positions matching TRBD2. V lost 4 bases to trimming and J lost 6 bases; unmatched junction nucleotides: 4. The CDR3 loop spans 14 amino acids. Germline V lookup: CDR1 SGHRS, CDR2 YFSETQ. The CDR3 DNA is TGCGCCAGCAGCGCTACTAGCGGGGGTGATACGCAGTATTTT. This sequence encodes CASSATSGGDTQYF.

This chain joins TRBV7-2 and TRBJ1-6, with D unresolved. Germline V gives CDR1 SGHTA, CDR2 FQGNSA. CDR3 length: 16 residues. Trimming took 4 bases from V and 11 from J, leaving 21 bases between them. In nucleotides, the CDR3 is TGTGCCAGCAGCTCATTTCTTCGCCTCCAGGAGGCACCCCTCCACTTT. Amino acid sequence: CASSSFLRLQEAPLHF.

The gene calls are TRBV5-1 and TRBJ2-3; D ambiguous. V was trimmed by 0 bases and J by 2 bases, leaving 4 bases between them. The CDR3 runs to 13 residues. Germline V gives CDR1 SGHRS, CDR2 YFSETQ. The CDR3 sequence: CASSLAFTDTQYF. CDR3 DNA: TGCGCCAGCAGCTTGGCTTTCACAGATACGCAGTATTTT. The whole variable domain, remainder taken from reference TRBV5-1 and TRBJ2-3, is KAGVTQTPRYLIKTRGQQVTLSCSPISGHRSVSWYQQTPGQGLQFLFEYFSETQRNKGNFPGRFSGRQFSNSRSEMNVSTLELGDSALYLCASSLAFTDTQYFGPGTRLTVL.

The chain combines TRBV6-5 with TRBJ1-1; no definite D call. V lost 7 bases, J lost 0 bases, and 12 bases lay in between. There are 14 residues in the CDR3. CDR1 MNHEY and CDR2 SVGAGI come from the germline V gene. In DNA, the CDR3 is TGTGCCAGCACTGACCCGCTAATGAACACTGAAGCTTTCTTT. Translation: CASTDPLMNTEAFF.

This clone was seen a few times. The V and J genes are TRBV4-1 and TRBJ1-4, with 10 bases lining up with TRBD1. Germline-derived CDR1 and CDR2 are MGHRA and YSYEKL. This CDR3 spans 15 amino acids. Losses at the gene ends were 4 bases for V and 8 bases for J; bases not matched to a gene: 7. In DNA, the CDR3 is TGCGCCAGCAGCCGTTCCGGGACAGGGGACGAAAAACTGTTTTTT. Translated, it gives CASSRSGTGDEKLFF.

This clone turned up a few times. The germline gene is not matched at one end of the junction; a read error may be the cause. V is TRBV7-7 and J is TRBJ2-5; TRBD2 matches at 10 bases. Germline values: CDR1 SSHAT, CDR2 FNYEAQ (reference sequence). This CDR3 is 16 amino acids long. The CDR3 is CASSSFSGGYQETQYF. CDR3 in DNA: TGTGCTAGCAGCTCTTTTAGCGGGGGGTACCAAGAGACCCAGTACTTC.

This sequence joins TRBV5-1 and TRBJ2-4, with D possibly TRBD1 on 5 matching bases. The CDR3 contains 15 residues. V lost 4 bases and J lost 8, with 19 bases in between. Germline CDR1 is SGHRS and CDR2 is YFSETQ. The DNA of the CDR3 is TGCGCCAGCAGCCCTGGCCTATCGCTAGGGGACATTCAGTACTTC. This sequence encodes CASSPGLSLGDIQYF.

This chain uses TRBV27 with TRBJ1-3; possible D gene TRBD1, 6 bases. Germline V gives CDR1 MNHEY, CDR2 SMNVEV (reference sequence). The CDR3 consists of 14 residues. V shed 4 bases and J shed 0 bases, with 7 bases lying between them. The CDR3 reads CASSSGHSGNTIYF. The CDR3 DNA follows: TGTGCCAGCAGTTCGGGACACTCTGGAAACACCATATATTTT.

The chain carries TRBV29-1 and TRBJ1-1; D is undetermined. The CDR3 extends over 12 amino acids. From germline, CDR1 is SQVTM and CDR2 ANQGSEA. Trimming took off 5 bases at V and 3 bases at J, with 10 bases between the two ends. CDR3 region: CSVLLQYTEAFF. As DNA, the CDR3 is TGCAGCGTTCTCTTACAGTACACTGAAGCTTTCTTT.

The table lists this clone with a few counts. The gene calls are TRBV30 and TRBJ1-1; D might be TRBD1 (6 bases). From germline, CDR1 is GTSNPN and CDR2 SVGIG (reference sequence). The length of the CDR3 is 13 residues. With 4 bases removed from V and 6 bases from J, the gap between germline ends came to 15 bases. CDR3 loop: CAWNLDRSSEAFF. The CDR3 DNA is TGTGCCTGGAACCTTGACAGGAGTTCTGAAGCTTTCTTT.

Ten or more counts support this clone. The chain employs TRBV10-3 and TRBJ2-3, with TRBD2 matching over 11 bases. J gave up 6 bases and V 11 bases, and 7 bases lay outside the gene matches. The CDR3 consists of 13 residues. Germline V gene sequence: CDR1 ENHRY, CDR2 SYGVKD. This CDR3 reads CAARGTSGDTQYF. The CDR3 coding sequence is TGTGCCGCCAGAGGGACTAGCGGCGATACGCAGTATTTT.

The sample holds a few counts of this clone. The chain uses TRBV6-5 and TRBJ2-3; D gene unclear. CDR3 length: 11 residues. Germline loops: CDR1 MNHEY, CDR2 SVGAGI. Between the trimmed V and J ends, which lost 5 bases and 6 bases, there was a span of 6 bases. The CDR3 bases are TGTGCCAGCAGTCTGTCGGATACGCAGTATTTT. Translated, it gives CASSLSDTQYF.

The J gene is TRBJ2-3, the V gene TRBV10-3; D uncertain. Between the trimmed V and J ends, which lost 10 bases and 0 bases, there was a span of 17 bases. Germline V gene data show CDR1 as ENHRY and CDR2 as SYGVKD. The CDR3 is 15 amino acids. The CDR3 DNA follows: TGTGCCACAACCCGGGCCATGGGGAGCACAGATACGCAGTATTTT. Amino acid sequence: CATTRAMGSTDTQYF.

V usage is TRBV5-4 and J usage is TRBJ2-2; 8 bases map to TRBD2. The ends lost 4 bases at V and 5 bases at J; junction bases unmatched: 10. CDR1 is SGHNT and CDR2 is YYREEE in the germline V gene (reference sequence). This CDR3 is built from 16 residues. The CDR3 here is CASSQDVQRETGELFF. CDR3 bases: TGTGCCAGCAGCCAAGATGTCCAGCGGGAGACCGGGGAGCTGTTTTTT. Together with reference TRBV5-4 and TRBJ2-2, the CDR3 gives the full variable domain: ETGVTQSPTHLIKTRGQQVTLRCSSQSGHNTVSWYQQALGQGPQFIFQYYREEENGRGNFPPRFSGLQFPNYSSELNVNALELDDSALYLCASSQDVQRETGELFFGEGSRLTVL.

The V call is TRBV6-6, the J call TRBJ2-5; possible D gene TRBD2, 5 bases. CDR3 length: 13 residues. Germline values: CDR1 MNHNY, CDR2 SVGAGI (reference sequence). The ends were cut back, 8 bases at V and 1 base at J, with 11 bases in the middle. The chain's CDR3 is CASYPSGQETQYF. Written as DNA, the CDR3 is TGTGCCAGCTATCCCAGCGGCCAAGAGACCCAGTACTTC.

This clone was detected only a few times. The chain has TRBV7-9 and TRBJ2-7; 12 bases agree with TRBD1. Germline-derived CDR1 and CDR2 are SEHNR and FQNEAQ (reference sequence). V shed 1 base and J 10 bases; nucleotides not matched to a gene: 8. CDR3 length: 15 residues. Written as DNA, the CDR3 is TGTGCCAGCAGCTTAGAGGCCGGGACAGGGGGCCGACAGTACTTC. Encoded protein: CASSLEAGTGGRQYF.